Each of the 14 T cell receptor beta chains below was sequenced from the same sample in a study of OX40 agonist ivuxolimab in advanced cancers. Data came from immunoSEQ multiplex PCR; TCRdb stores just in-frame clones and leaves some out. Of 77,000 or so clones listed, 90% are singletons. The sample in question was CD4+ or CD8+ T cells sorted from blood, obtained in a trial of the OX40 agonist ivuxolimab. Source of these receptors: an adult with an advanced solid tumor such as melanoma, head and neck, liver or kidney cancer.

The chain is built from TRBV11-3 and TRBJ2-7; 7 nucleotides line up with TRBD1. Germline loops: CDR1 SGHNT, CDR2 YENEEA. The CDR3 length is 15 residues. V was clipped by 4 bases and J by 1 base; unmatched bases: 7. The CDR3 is CASSSDRKVSYEQYF. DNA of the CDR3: TGTGCCAGCAGCTCGGACAGGAAGGTGTCCTACGAGCAGTACTTC.

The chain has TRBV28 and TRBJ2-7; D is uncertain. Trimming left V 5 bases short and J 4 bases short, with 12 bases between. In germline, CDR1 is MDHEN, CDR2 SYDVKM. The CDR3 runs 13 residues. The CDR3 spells CASSRRAPYEQYF. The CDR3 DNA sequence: TGTGCCAGCAGTAGACGGGCCCCTTACGAGCAGTACTTC.

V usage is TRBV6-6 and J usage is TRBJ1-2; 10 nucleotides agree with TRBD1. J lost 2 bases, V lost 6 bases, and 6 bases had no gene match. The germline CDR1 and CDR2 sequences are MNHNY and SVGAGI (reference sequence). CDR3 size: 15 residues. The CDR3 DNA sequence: TGTGCCAGCAGCCCCGACAGGGGGCAGAACTATGGCTACACCTTC. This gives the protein CASSPDRGQNYGYTF.

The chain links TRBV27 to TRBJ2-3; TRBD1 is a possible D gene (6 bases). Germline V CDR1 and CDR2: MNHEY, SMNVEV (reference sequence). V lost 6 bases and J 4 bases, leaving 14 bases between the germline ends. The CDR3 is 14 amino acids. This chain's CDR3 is CASRTTRGPDTQYF. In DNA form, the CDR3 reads TGTGCCAGCAGGACTACCAGGGGACCAGATACGCAGTATTTT.

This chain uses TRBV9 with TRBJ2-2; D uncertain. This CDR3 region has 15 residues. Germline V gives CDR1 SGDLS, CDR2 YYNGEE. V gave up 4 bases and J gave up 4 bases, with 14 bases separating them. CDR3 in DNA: TGTGCCAGCAGCCCCGGCGTATCGAGCACCGGGGAGCTGTTTTTT. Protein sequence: CASSPGVSSTGELFF.

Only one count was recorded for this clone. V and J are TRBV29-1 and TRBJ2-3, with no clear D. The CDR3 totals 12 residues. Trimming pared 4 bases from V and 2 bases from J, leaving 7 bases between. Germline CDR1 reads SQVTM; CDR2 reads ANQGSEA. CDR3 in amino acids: CSVVRPTDTQYF. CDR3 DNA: TGCAGCGTTGTAAGACCCACAGATACGCAGTATTTT.

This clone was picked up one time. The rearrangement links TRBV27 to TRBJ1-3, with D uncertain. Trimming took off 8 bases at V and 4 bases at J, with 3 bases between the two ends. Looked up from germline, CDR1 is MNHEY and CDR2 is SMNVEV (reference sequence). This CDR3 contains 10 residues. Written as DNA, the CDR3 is TGTGCCAGCCAGGGAAACACCATATATTTT. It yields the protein CASQGNTIYF.

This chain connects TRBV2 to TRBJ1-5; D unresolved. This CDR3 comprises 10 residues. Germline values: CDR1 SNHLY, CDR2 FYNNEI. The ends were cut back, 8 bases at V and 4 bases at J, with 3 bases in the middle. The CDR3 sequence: CASGNQPQHF. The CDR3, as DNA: TGTGCCAGCGGGAATCAGCCCCAGCATTTT.

DNA of the CDR3: TGTGCCAGCAGCGCAGCGGGGAGGCGGGCAGATACGCAGTATTTT. It encodes CASSAAGRRADTQYF. The chain employs TRBV9 and TRBJ2-3, with 7 bases that match TRBD2. The length of the CDR3 is 15 residues. Germline assignment: CDR1 SGDLS and CDR2 YYNGEE. V shed 3 bases and J 4 bases; nucleotides not matched to a gene: 8.

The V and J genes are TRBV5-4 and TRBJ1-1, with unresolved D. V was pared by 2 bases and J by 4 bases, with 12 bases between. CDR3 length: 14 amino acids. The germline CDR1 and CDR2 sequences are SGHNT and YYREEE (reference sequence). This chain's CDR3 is CASSFVTDSTEAFF. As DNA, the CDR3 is TGTGCCAGCAGCTTCGTAACGGATTCCACTGAAGCTTTCTTT.

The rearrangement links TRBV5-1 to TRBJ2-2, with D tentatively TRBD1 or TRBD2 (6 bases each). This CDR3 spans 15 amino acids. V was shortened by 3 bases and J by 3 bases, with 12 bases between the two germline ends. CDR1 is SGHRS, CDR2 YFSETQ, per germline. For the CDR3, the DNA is TGCGCCAGCAGCTACGGGGGCGCGGACACCGGGGAGCTGTTTTTT. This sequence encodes CASSYGGADTGELFF.

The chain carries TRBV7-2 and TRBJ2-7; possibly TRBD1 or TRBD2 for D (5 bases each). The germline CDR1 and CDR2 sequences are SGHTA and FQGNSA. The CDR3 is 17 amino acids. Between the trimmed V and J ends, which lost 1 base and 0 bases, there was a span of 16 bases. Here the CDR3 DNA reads TGTGCCAGCAGCTTAGGTGCTTGGGGGTCCCACTCCTACGAGCAGTACTTC. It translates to CASSLGAWGSHSYEQYF.

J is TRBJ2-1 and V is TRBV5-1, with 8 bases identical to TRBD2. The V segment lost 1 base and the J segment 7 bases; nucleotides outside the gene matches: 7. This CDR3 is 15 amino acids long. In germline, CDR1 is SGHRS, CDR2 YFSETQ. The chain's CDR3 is CASSLSPGGGNEQFF. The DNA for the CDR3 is TGCGCCAGCAGCTTGTCCCCGGGAGGGGGGAATGAGCAGTTCTTC.

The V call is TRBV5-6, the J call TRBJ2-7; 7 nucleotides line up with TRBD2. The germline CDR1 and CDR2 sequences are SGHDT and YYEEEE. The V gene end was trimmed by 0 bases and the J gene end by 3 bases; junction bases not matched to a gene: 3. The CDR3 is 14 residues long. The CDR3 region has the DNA TGTGCCAGCAGCTTGGCGGGGGGACTCTACGAGCAGTACTTC. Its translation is CASSLAGGLYEQYF.